The sequence of this T cell receptor (beta chain) was determined in a study of blood T cell repertoires in COVID-19. Background on the study: Acute and convalescent COVID-19 samples came from the United States, Italy and Spain.

The CDR3 is 16 amino acids. Germline CDR1 reads KGHSH; CDR2 reads LQKENI. Trimming took 5 bases from V and 2 from J, leaving 16 bases between them. In the authors' methods: Amplification of reference gene primers provided the estimated nucleated cell counts. TCRdb's table, derived via immunoSEQ multiplex PCR, lists solely in-frame clones and lacks some. D and trimming were read from the DNA, whereas the V and J calls and clone size are those reported in that table. Among some 100,000 clones listed, 85% to 90% were seen once. Material for sequencing was peripheral blood. V is TRBV18 and J is TRBJ1-5; unclear D gene. The origin of this receptor is a human donor with acute or convalescent COVID-19. The donor label of this sample is uncertain. The CDR3 spells CASSTQRPGGNQPQHF. The CDR3 DNA reads as TGTGCCAGCTCAACTCAGCGACCTGGAGGCAATCAGCCCCAGCATTTT.